This passage covers 31 T cell receptor beta chains from one sample sequenced in a study of CD8 T cells in Susac syndrome (dated by TCRdb to the late 2010s). Library construction relied on the immunoSEQ multiplex PCR assay. RNA was extracted using the RNeasy kit, and roughly 0.5 to 1 ug of the RNA was reverse transcribed with random hexamers. TCRdb trimmed the raw reads at Q25, called clones with MiXCR and kept productive beta chains. When rows share a CDR3 protein, they turn into one entry using the most common DNA and genes. The sample table lists 120,000 to 150,000 distinct CDR3 sequences, approximately 93% of them with a count of one. Approximately 0.08% of the sample is held by the ten biggest clonotypes. What was sequenced was CD4+ T cells from PBMCs. These receptors were obtained from a human donor in good health.

The chain couples TRBV28 to TRBJ2-7, with D maybe TRBD2 (6 bases). This CDR3 region has 14 residues. Trimming stripped 5 bases from V and 5 bases from J, with 16 bases between. Germline values: CDR1 MDHEN, CDR2 SYDVKM. CDR3 residues: CASSSPLARHEQYF. In nucleotides, the CDR3 is TGTGCCAGCAGTAGTCCCCTAGCGAGGCACGAGCAGTACTTC. The full variable domain, its missing parts supplied by reference TRBV28 and TRBJ2-7, is DVKVTQSSRYLVKRTGEKVFLECVQDMDHENMFWYRQDPGLGLRLIYFSYDVKMKEKGDIPEGYSVSREKKERFSLILESASTNQTSMYLCASSSPLARHEQYFGPGTRLTVT.

This chain's CDR3 is CASSFTQPQETQYF. DNA for the CDR3: TGCGCCAGCAGCTTTACCCAGCCTCAAGAGACCCAGTACTTC. The rearrangement links TRBV5-1 to TRBJ2-5; no clear D gene. Germline V gene sequence: CDR1 SGHRS, CDR2 YFSETQ. CDR3 length: 14 residues. V gave up 2 bases and J gave up 2 bases, with 10 bases separating them.

The chain couples TRBV7-6 to TRBJ2-7; 11 bases align to TRBD2. V trimming: 5 bases; J trimming: 3 bases; junction bases outside the gene matches: 6. Germline loops: CDR1 SGHVS, CDR2 FNYEAQ. The CDR3 sequence is 15 residues long. CDR3 nucleotides: TGTGCCAGCAGCCGCGGACTAGCGGGCATCTACGAGCAGTACTTC. Translating gives CASSRGLAGIYEQYF.

The genes are TRBV27 and TRBJ1-2; TRBD1 matches at 10 bases. Germline V gene sequence: CDR1 MNHEY, CDR2 SMNVEV (reference sequence). V shed 1 base and J 7 bases; nucleotides not matched to a gene: 15. The CDR3 is 18 amino acids. CDR3 nucleotides: TGTGCCAGCAGTTTATTCCTAAAACCGGGACAGGGGTTGGGTGGCTACACCTTC. Translation: CASSLFLKPGQGLGGYTF.

This rearrangement joins TRBV3-1 to TRBJ2-2, with D uncertain. The CDR3 contains 12 residues. Trimming cost V 6 bases and J 3 bases, with 5 bases left between them. Germline CDR1 is LGHDT and CDR2 is YNNKEL (reference sequence). The CDR3 nucleotides read TGTGCCAGCAGACAACACACCGGGGAGCTGTTTTTT. It yields the protein CASRQHTGELFF.

V is TRBV24-1 and J is TRBJ2-6, with D perhaps matching TRBD1 (6 bases). This CDR3 region has 17 residues. Per the germline V gene, CDR1 is KGHDR and CDR2 is SFDVKD. V was trimmed by 3 bases and J by 4 bases, leaving 15 bases between them. For the CDR3, the DNA is TGTGCCACCAGTGATCTTCAGGGGCGCACGGGGGCCAACGTCCTGACTTTC. It encodes CATSDLQGRTGANVLTF.

The V gene is TRBV2, the J gene TRBJ1-5; possibly TRBD1 for D (6 bases). This CDR3 has 14 residues. CDR1 is SNHLY, CDR2 FYNNEI, per germline. V was clipped by 4 bases and J by 4 bases, with 11 bases between them. The CDR3 nucleotides read TGTGCCAGCAGTGTCGGGGGCGCAAATCAGCCCCAGCATTTT. This translates into CASSVGGANQPQHF.

This chain joins TRBV30 and TRBJ1-2; D gene unclear. Trimming took off 2 bases at V and 4 bases at J, with 11 bases between the two ends. This CDR3 is built from 13 residues. In germline, CDR1 is GTSNPN, CDR2 SVGIG (reference sequence). In DNA, the CDR3 is TGTGCCTGGAGTCCGAAGGGAGGCTATGGCTACACCTTC. Protein product: CAWSPKGGYGYTF.

The V and J genes are TRBV20-1 and TRBJ1-3, with D maybe TRBD1 (5 bases). Trimming left V 0 bases short and J 0 bases short, with 9 bases between. Germline V gene sequence: CDR1 DFQATT, CDR2 SNEGSKA (reference sequence). CDR3 length: 15 amino acids. In DNA form, the CDR3 reads TGCAGTGCTAGAGATCGAGGGGACTCTGGAAACACCATATATTTT. It codes for CSARDRGDSGNTIYF.

The chain employs TRBV5-4 and TRBJ2-1; 8 positions agree with TRBD2. The CDR3 runs to 17 residues. With 4 bases clipped from V and 5 bases from J, the junction kept 14 bases outside the gene matches. From germline, CDR1 is SGHNT and CDR2 YYREEE (reference sequence). The CDR3 loop reads CASSGRGLVSSHNEQFF. Written as DNA, the CDR3 is TGTGCCAGCAGCGGGAGGGGACTAGTGTCTAGCCACAATGAGCAGTTCTTC. Filled out from reference TRBV5-4 and TRBJ2-1, the complete variable domain reads ETGVTQSPTHLIKTRGQQVTLRCSSQSGHNTVSWYQQALGQGPQFIFQYYREEENGRGNFPPRFSGLQFPNYSSELNVNALELDDSALYLCASSGRGLVSSHNEQFFGPGTRLTVL.

The rearrangement uses TRBV24-1 and TRBJ1-1; 7 nucleotides align to TRBD1. V lost 2 bases to trimming and J lost 2 bases; unmatched junction nucleotides: 7. Germline CDR1 reads KGHDR; CDR2 reads SFDVKD. The CDR3 loop spans 16 amino acids. This CDR3 reads CATSDYRGEGNTEAFF. The CDR3 nucleotides are TGTGCCACCAGTGATTACAGGGGAGAAGGAAACACTGAAGCTTTCTTT.

The chain has TRBV7-2 and TRBJ2-1, with TRBD2 as a possible D gene (5 bases). The germline CDR1 and CDR2 sequences are SGHTA and FQGNSA. Trimming removed 2 bases at V and 0 bases at J, with 8 bases between. The CDR3 contains 15 residues. The CDR3 bases are TGTGCCAGCAGCTTAAGCGGCAGCTCCTACAATGAGCAGTTCTTC. Translating gives CASSLSGSSYNEQFF.

The CDR3 reads CSARQGPNTEAFF. CDR3 coding DNA: TGCAGTGCTCGACAGGGACCGAACACTGAAGCTTTCTTT. The chain couples TRBV20-1 to TRBJ1-1; 7 nucleotides align to TRBD1. Per germline, CDR1 DFQATT and CDR2 SNEGSKA (reference sequence). The CDR3 length is 13 residues. V shed 5 bases and J 1 base; nucleotides not matched to a gene: 4.

This rearrangement joins TRBV20-1 to TRBJ2-7; D gene uncertain. The germline V gene has CDR1 DFQATT and CDR2 SNEGSKA (reference sequence). The ends were cut back, 0 bases at V and 1 base at J, with 25 bases in the middle. The CDR3 has 19 residues. CDR3 nucleotides: TGCAGTGCTAGAGATCAGGTACCCCAGGTGGGTGTAAGGTCCTACGAGCAGTACTTC. It encodes CSARDQVPQVGVRSYEQYF.

CDR3 sequence reads: CASSFRVQGNTEAFF. DNA of the CDR3: TGTGCCAGCAGTTTTAGGGTACAGGGTAACACTGAAGCTTTCTTT. The V call is TRBV12-3 or TRBV12-4, the J call TRBJ1-1; D possibly corresponds to TRBD1 (6 bases). There are 15 residues in the CDR3. Trimming removed 3 bases at V and 2 bases at J, with 13 bases between.

The chain has TRBV27 and TRBJ2-2; possible D gene TRBD2, 5 bases. The V gene's germline CDR1 is MNHEY and CDR2 SMNVEV (reference sequence). The CDR3 length is 15 residues. Deletions cut 4 bases from V and 8 bases from J, with 17 bases between. The CDR3 here is CASSSRLLGMGELFF. In nucleotides, the CDR3 is TGTGCCAGCAGTTCAAGACTACTCGGGATGGGGGAGCTGTTTTTT.

The chain couples TRBV18 to TRBJ2-5; tentatively, D is TRBD1 (5 bases). This CDR3 contains 13 residues. The V gene lost 5 bases and the J gene lost 2 bases, with 9 bases spanning the gap. The germline V gene encodes CDR1 KGHSH and CDR2 LQKENI. CDR3 DNA sequence: TGTGCCAGCTCAACCAGGGATCAAGAGACCCAGTACTTC. Its protein is CASSTRDQETQYF.

The V call is TRBV3-1, the J call TRBJ1-1, with TRBD1 as a possible D gene (6 bases). The CDR3 sequence is 16 residues long. V dropped 0 bases and J dropped 1 base, with 12 bases sitting between them. Germline lookup yields CDR1 LGHDT and CDR2 YNNKEL (reference sequence). CDR3 nucleotides: TGTGCCAGCAGCCAAGAGCCCCAGGGGCGGAACACTGAAGCTTTCTTT. The encoded protein is CASSQEPQGRNTEAFF.

The V and J genes are TRBV29-1 and TRBJ2-7; 7 bases are shared with TRBD2. Germline CDR1 SQVTM, CDR2 ANQGSEA. The junction had 6 bases not matched to a gene; V was cut back by 2 bases and J by 2 bases. This CDR3 has 14 amino acids. CDR3 coding DNA: TGCAGCGTTGAAAATCCTAGCGGAACCTACGAGCAGTACTTC. It specifies CSVENPSGTYEQYF.

This chain connects TRBV18 to TRBJ1-1; D unresolved. V lost 0 bases, J lost 0 bases, and 8 bases lay in between. Germline assignment: CDR1 KGHSH and CDR2 LQKENI. CDR3 length: 15 amino acids. In DNA form, the CDR3 reads TGTGCCAGCTCACCACCAGCTCCTATGAACACTGAAGCTTTCTTT. Its translation: CASSPPAPMNTEAFF. The full variable domain, rest sourced from reference TRBV18 and TRBJ1-1, is NAGVMQNPRHLVRRRGQEARLRCSPMKGHSHVYWYRQLPEEGLKFMVYLQKENIIDESGMPKERFSAEFPKEGPSILRIQQVVRGDSAAYFCASSPPAPMNTEAFFGQGTRLTVV.

The genes are TRBV12-3 or TRBV12-4 and TRBJ1-5; 8 bases map to TRBD1. CDR3 length: 19 residues. The trim removed 4 bases at V and 4 bases at J, leaving 18 bases unmatched. DNA for the CDR3: TGTGCCAGCAGTTACGTGGACAGGGTTTTAGGCTCTCCTAATCAGCCCCAGCATTTT. The encoded protein is CASSYVDRVLGSPNQPQHF.

The genes are TRBV6-4 and TRBJ2-3; D is possibly TRBD1 or TRBD2 (6 bases each). The CDR3 sequence is 15 residues long. Germline V gene sequence: CDR1 MRHNA, CDR2 SNTAGT. V gave up 6 bases and J gave up 0 bases, with 13 bases separating them. In nucleotides, the CDR3 is TGTGCCAGCAGCCCGGGGGCTACTAGCACAGATACGCAGTATTTT. It yields the protein CASSPGATSTDTQYF.

A single count supports this clonotype. The chain employs TRBV30 and TRBJ1-1, with TRBD1 matching over 7 bases. The CDR3 totals 13 residues. The J segment lost 1 base and the V segment lost 5 bases, leaving 4 bases of the junction unmatched. CDR1 is GTSNPN and CDR2 is SVGIG in the germline V gene (reference sequence). The CDR3 nucleotides are TGTGCCTGGCGGACAGGACCGAACACTGAAGCTTTCTTT. It codes for CAWRTGPNTEAFF.

This clonotype appeared a few times. The chain has TRBV12-3 or TRBV12-4 and TRBJ2-3, with 14 bases aligning to TRBD2. With 4 bases clipped from V and 5 bases from J, the junction kept 5 bases outside the gene matches. The CDR3 is 16 residues long. The CDR3 loop is CASSSGLAGGQDTQYF. CDR3 sequence (DNA): TGTGCCAGCAGTTCAGGACTAGCGGGAGGACAAGATACGCAGTATTTT.

The chain employs TRBV2 and TRBJ1-1; D may be TRBD1 (6 bases). V was cut by 9 bases and J by 4 bases, with 15 bases left in between. Germline V CDR1 and CDR2: SNHLY, FYNNEI. The CDR3 length is 13 residues. The CDR3 DNA reads TGTGCCAGTTACTACAGGGTATCCACTGAAGCTTTCTTT. Protein: CASYYRVSTEAFF.

The chain employs TRBV20-1 and TRBJ2-7; D gene ambiguous. Between the trimmed V and J ends, which lost 1 base and 0 bases, there was a span of 10 bases. The CDR3 is 14 amino acids. Per germline, CDR1 DFQATT and CDR2 SNEGSKA (reference sequence). CDR3 bases: TGCAGTGCTAGAGTGGGCGGATACTCCTACGAGCAGTACTTC. Its translation is CSARVGGYSYEQYF.

The genes are TRBV19 and TRBJ2-2; D might be TRBD2 (5 bases). Trimming stripped 4 bases from V and 7 bases from J, with 16 bases between. The CDR3 has 15 residues. The V gene's germline CDR1 is LNHDA and CDR2 SQIVND (reference sequence). The DNA of the CDR3 is TGTGCCAGTAGTACCCCCCCGGGGTATGGCGGGGAGCTGTTTTTT. Translated: CASSTPPGYGGELFF.

The chain is built from TRBV25-1 and TRBJ1-1; D ambiguous. CDR3 length: 15 residues. Germline V lookup: CDR1 MGHDK, CDR2 SYGVNS. The germline V and J ends were trimmed by 3 bases and 4 bases, with 15 bases remaining between them. The CDR3 here is CASSDSEALGTEAFF. DNA of the CDR3: TGTGCCAGCAGTGACTCCGAGGCGCTGGGCACTGAAGCTTTCTTT.

This clonotype occurred once. The chain employs TRBV7-6 and TRBJ2-7; either TRBD1 or TRBD2 may fit D (5 bases each). CDR1 and CDR2 from the germline V gene are SGHVS and FNYEAQ. V lost 5 bases to trimming and J lost 6 bases, with 20 bases between them. This CDR3 is built from 15 residues. CDR3: CASSRRARGFGEQYF. Here the CDR3 DNA reads TGTGCCAGCAGCCGCCGGGCGAGGGGTTTCGGCGAGCAGTACTTC.

This clonotype appeared a few times. The chain has TRBV12-3 or TRBV12-4 and TRBJ2-3; no definite D call. Trimming took 3 bases from V and 1 from J, leaving 2 bases between them. The CDR3 sequence is 12 residues long. The CDR3 sequence: CASSLGTDTQYF. The DNA of the CDR3 is TGTGCCAGCAGTTTGGGCACAGATACGCAGTATTTT.

The V gene is TRBV20-1, the J gene TRBJ1-3; 9 nucleotides line up with TRBD1. V was pared by 5 bases and J by 4 bases, with 3 bases of the junction left unmatched. The germline V gene has CDR1 DFQATT and CDR2 SNEGSKA (reference sequence). This CDR3 has 13 amino acids. The CDR3 here is CSAYDRGGNTIYF. DNA for the CDR3: TGCAGTGCTTACGACAGGGGGGGAAACACCATATATTTT.